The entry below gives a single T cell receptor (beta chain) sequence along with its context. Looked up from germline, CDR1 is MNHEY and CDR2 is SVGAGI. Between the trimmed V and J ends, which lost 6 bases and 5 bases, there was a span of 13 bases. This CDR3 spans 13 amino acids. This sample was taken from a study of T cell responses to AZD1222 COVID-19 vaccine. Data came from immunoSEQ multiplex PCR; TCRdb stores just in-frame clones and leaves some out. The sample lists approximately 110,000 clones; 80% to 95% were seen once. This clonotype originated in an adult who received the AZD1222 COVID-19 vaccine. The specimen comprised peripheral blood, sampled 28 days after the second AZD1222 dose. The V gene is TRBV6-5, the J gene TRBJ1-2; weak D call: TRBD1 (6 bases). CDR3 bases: TGTGCCAGCAGCCTGGACAGTCTATATGGCTACACCTTC. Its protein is CASSLDSLYGYTF.